This T cell receptor (beta chain) appears in the sequencing data of a study of blood T cell repertoires in COVID-19. Background on the study: Some COVID-19 samples were acute and others convalescent; all came from the United States, Italy and Spain. T cells, B-cell-depleted T cells, or PBMCs supplied cDNA or gDNA.

Source study methods: Amplification from reference gene primers served as the basis for estimated nucleated cell counts. Generated by immunoSEQ multiplex PCR, the TCRdb table keeps only in-frame clones and is missing some. V, J and clone size reflect that table, while D and trimming were determined from the DNA. The profile covers under 80,000 clones, with almost 85% appearing a single time and around 10% taken by the ten largest. This clone was counted once. J gave up 4 bases and V 8 bases, and 14 bases lay outside the gene matches. This CDR3 is 15 amino acids long. Per the germline V gene, CDR1 is MNHEY and CDR2 is SVGAGI.

The gene calls are TRBV6-5 and TRBJ2-7; 7 nucleotides match TRBD2. This receptor was obtained from a man in his fifties with acute or convalescent COVID-19. The sample was peripheral blood. The CDR3 nucleotides are TGTGCCAGCGGAATTCTTGGGGGAGGGGTTTACGAGCAGTACTTC. Its translation: CASGILGGGVYEQYF.